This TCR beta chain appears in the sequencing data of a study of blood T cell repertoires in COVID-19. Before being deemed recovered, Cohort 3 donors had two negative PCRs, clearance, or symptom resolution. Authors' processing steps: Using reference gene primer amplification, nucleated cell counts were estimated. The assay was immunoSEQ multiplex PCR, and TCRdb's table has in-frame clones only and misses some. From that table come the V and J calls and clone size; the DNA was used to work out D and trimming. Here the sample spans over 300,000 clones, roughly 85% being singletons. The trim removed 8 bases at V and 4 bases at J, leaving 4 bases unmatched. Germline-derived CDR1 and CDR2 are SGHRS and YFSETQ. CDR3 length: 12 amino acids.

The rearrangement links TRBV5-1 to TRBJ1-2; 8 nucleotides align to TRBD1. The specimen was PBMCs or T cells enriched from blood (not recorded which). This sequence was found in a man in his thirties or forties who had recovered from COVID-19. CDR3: CASQGASYGYTF. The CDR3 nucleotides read TGCGCCAGTCAGGGGGCCAGCTATGGCTACACCTTC.